The entry that follows covers one T cell receptor beta chain sequence. Its antigen remains unidentified. The data were taken from a study of OX40 agonist ivuxolimab in advanced cancers. Turning to the study itself: The dose-escalation cohort was approximately 80% male, with a mean age of about 58 years, ranging about 23 to 90.

Peripheral blood came from all dose cohorts at three timepoints. This CDR3 has 15 amino acids. V trimming: 0 bases; J trimming: 5 bases; junction bases outside the gene matches: 5. Germline V gene sequence: CDR1 SGHRS, CDR2 YFSETQ. This table comes from immunoSEQ multiplex PCR, and its TCRdb copy is limited to in-frame clones, with some not included. Of around 100,000 clones in the sample, around 90% are singletons; the top ten hold under 0.2%. Whole-study findings and limits: Dosing at 0.1 to 3.0 mg/kg was accompanied by clonal expansion of CD4+ and CD8+ blood T cells by week 6. Normalized T-cell clonal expansion was also low in a subset of nonresponders.

The material was CD4+ or CD8+ T cells sorted from blood, obtained in a trial of the OX40 agonist ivuxolimab. This chain uses TRBV5-1 with TRBJ1-1; 9 bases map to TRBD1. This receptor was taken from an adult with an advanced solid tumor such as melanoma, head and neck, liver or kidney cancer. The CDR3 sequence is CASSLGDRAETEAFF. In nucleotides, the CDR3 is TGCGCCAGCAGCTTGGGGGACAGGGCGGAGACTGAAGCTTTCTTT.